Shown below are 16 T cell receptor beta chains from a single sample sequenced in a study of T cells in localized non-small cell lung cancer. Sequencing used immunoSEQ multiplex PCR; TCRdb keeps in-frame clones, though not all of them. The data contain about 79,000 clones, approximately 84% of them singletons. Sequenced material: peripheral blood, taken before any cancer treatment. These receptors originate from a female donor over 55 with stage I lung adenocarcinoma.

This chain links TRBV21-1 with TRBJ2-7; whether TRBD2, the table's D call, matches the DNA was not checked. TRBV21-1 is shown as a pseudogene. The CDR3 covers 11 residues. The CDR3 protein is CASSRKEEQYF. The CDR3 bases are TGTGCCAGCAGCAGAAAGGAGGAGCAGTACTTC.

The J gene is TRBJ2-1, the V gene TRBV9, with 10 bases lining up with TRBD2. J was trimmed by 7 bases and V by 1 base; bases with no gene match: 5. CDR1 and CDR2 (germline): SGDLS, YYNGEE. CDR3 size: 15 residues. The CDR3 loop is CASSVQAGGANEQFF. The CDR3 nucleotides are TGTGCCAGCAGCGTACAAGCGGGAGGGGCGAATGAGCAGTTCTTC.

This clone was found a few times. The V and J genes are TRBV5-1 and TRBJ1-2; D uncertain. The CDR3 length is 14 residues. Germline V gives CDR1 SGHRS, CDR2 YFSETQ. V shed 0 bases and J shed 0 bases, with 6 bases lying between them. The CDR3 here is CASSLEAANYGYTF. As DNA, the CDR3 is TGCGCCAGCAGCTTGGAGGCAGCTAACTATGGCTACACCTTC.

This chain joins TRBV11-3 and TRBJ2-4; D perhaps matches TRBD1 (5 bases). Deletions cut 5 bases from V and 0 bases from J, with 11 bases between. CDR3 length: 15 amino acids. Germline V gene data show CDR1 as SGHNT and CDR2 as YENEEA. The chain's CDR3 is CASSPQGLAKNIQYF. CDR3 bases: TGTGCCAGCAGCCCCCAGGGTTTAGCCAAAAACATTCAGTACTTC.

J is TRBJ2-1 and V is TRBV7-6; perhaps TRBD1 as D (5 bases). V shed 5 bases and J shed 5 bases, with 16 bases lying between them. CDR3 size: 15 residues. The germline CDR1 and CDR2 sequences are SGHVS and FNYEAQ. This chain's CDR3 is CASSQRGMLDNEQFF. The CDR3 nucleotides read TGTGCCAGCAGCCAAAGGGGAATGTTGGACAATGAGCAGTTCTTC.

This sequence joins TRBV19 and TRBJ1-2; 9 bases are a match to TRBD1. J gave up 4 bases and V 7 bases, and 10 bases lay outside the gene matches. Per germline, CDR1 LNHDA and CDR2 SQIVND (reference sequence). CDR3 size: 15 residues. The CDR3 loop is CASNSDRGLLYGYTF. The CDR3 coding sequence is TGTGCCAGTAATTCTGACAGGGGGTTGCTCTATGGCTACACCTTC.

The chain recombines TRBV14 with TRBJ1-1, with D unresolved. The CDR3 loop spans 13 amino acids. Germline CDR1 reads SGHDN; CDR2 reads FVKESK. The V gene lost 5 bases and the J gene lost 3 bases, with 10 bases spanning the gap. The chain's CDR3 is CASSVNLDTEAFF. The CDR3 DNA is TGTGCCAGCAGCGTAAACCTAGACACTGAAGCTTTCTTT.

The V call is TRBV11-3, the J call TRBJ1-1, with D possibly matching TRBD1 (5 bases). V was shortened by 6 bases and J by 1 base, with 9 bases between the two germline ends. The CDR3 spans 13 residues. Germline V gene sequence: CDR1 SGHNT, CDR2 YENEEA. The CDR3 DNA sequence: TGTGCCAGCAGTCGGGGGAAGAACACTGAAGCTTTCTTT. Protein sequence: CASSRGKNTEAFF.

This clone was observed a few times. The chain has TRBV9 and TRBJ2-1, with D perhaps given as TRBD1 or TRBD2 (6 bases each). The CDR3 is made up of 15 amino acids. Germline lookup yields CDR1 SGDLS and CDR2 YYNGEE. V was shortened by 7 bases and J by 1 base, with 15 bases between the two germline ends. Written as DNA, the CDR3 is TGTGCCAGCGGAAGGGGGGACTTTTCCTACAATGAGCAGTTCTTC. This encodes CASGRGDFSYNEQFF.

The chain links TRBV5-4 to TRBJ1-4; no reliable D call. There are 14 residues in the CDR3. Trimming shortened V by 3 bases and J by 8 bases, and 14 bases separated the two germline ends. CDR1 and CDR2 from the germline V gene are SGHNT and YYREEE (reference sequence). The CDR3 DNA sequence: TGTGCCAGCAGCTCAGCTTACGGAGCCGAAAAACTGTTTTTT. It yields the protein CASSSAYGAEKLFF.

The chain recombines TRBV5-1 with TRBJ1-5, with D tentatively TRBD1 (6 bases). Per germline, CDR1 SGHRS and CDR2 YFSETQ. V shed 2 bases and J shed 7 bases, with 13 bases lying between them. The CDR3 runs to 14 residues. In DNA form, the CDR3 reads TGCGCCAGCAGCTTACAGGGTAATGGGCAGCCCCAGCATTTT. Translation gives CASSLQGNGQPQHF.

This clone was found once. The V call is TRBV7-3, the J call TRBJ1-2; 8 bases agree with TRBD1. Trimming removed 5 bases from V and 4 bases from J; junction bases left unmatched: 6. Germline values: CDR1 SGHTA, CDR2 FQGTGA. The CDR3 sequence is 14 residues long. CDR3 in amino acids: CASSRTGTGYGYTF. CDR3 bases: TGTGCCAGCAGCCGTACCGGGACAGGCTATGGCTACACCTTC.

The chain joins TRBV11-3 to TRBJ2-2; D call uncertain. V was trimmed by 5 bases and J by 6 bases, leaving 10 bases between them. The CDR3 loop spans 13 amino acids. Looked up from germline, CDR1 is SGHNT and CDR2 is YENEEA. CDR3 residues: CASSTLDPGELFF. The DNA for the CDR3 is TGTGCCAGCAGCACCCTGGACCCCGGGGAGCTGTTTTTT.

This clone was seen only a few times. The chain has TRBV5-8 and TRBJ2-7; D ambiguous. V lost 2 bases and J 1 base, leaving 1 base between the germline ends. The CDR3 consists of 11 residues. The germline gives CDR1 SGHTS, CDR2 YDEGEE. The CDR3 region has the DNA TGTGCCAGCAGCTTTTCCTACGAGCAGTACTTC. This sequence encodes CASSFSYEQYF.

This clone was detected once. This chain links TRBV7-6 with TRBJ2-7; D is possibly TRBD2 (5 bases). The V end was cut by 5 bases, the J end by 3 bases, with 11 bases between. Germline V gene lookup returns CDR1 SGHVS and CDR2 FNYEAQ. This CDR3 spans 13 amino acids. In DNA form, the CDR3 reads TGTGCCAGCAGCCCGCAGCGGAACTACGAGCAGTACTTC. This sequence encodes CASSPQRNYEQYF.

V gene TRBV6-5 combines with J gene TRBJ1-2, with 7 bases aligning to TRBD1. The CDR3 covers 13 residues. V lost 6 bases to trimming and J lost 4 bases; unmatched junction nucleotides: 5. Germline V gene sequence: CDR1 MNHEY, CDR2 SVGAGI. The CDR3 nucleotides read TGTGCCAGCAGCCGACAGGGAAGCTATGGCTACACCTTC. Protein sequence: CASSRQGSYGYTF.